This paragraph reports one T cell receptor (beta chain). The assay was immunoSEQ multiplex PCR, and TCRdb's table has in-frame clones only and misses some. The data contain 700,000 or so clones, 80% to 90% of them seen just once; the ten biggest clones take up under 0.012%. This entry comes from a study of shared T cell receptors in the human thymus. V dropped 3 bases and J dropped 8 bases, with 13 bases sitting between them. Germline CDR1 LNHDA, CDR2 SQIVND (reference sequence). The CDR3 has 14 amino acids. This sample was shared with a second study, whose subject was human thymus T cells. That study adds: Immunologically healthy infants in Finland undergoing congenital heart defect surgery were the donors. Corrective cardiac surgery supplied the resected thymus tissue. Thymic as well as blood repertoires seemed to favor certain V and J genes unevenly. Thymic TCR repertoires of unrelated people reportedly overlapped highly.

This sequence originates from a girl in the first two years of life with a congenital heart defect. The chain links TRBV19 to TRBJ1-4; D may be TRBD1 (5 bases). Material for sequencing was thymocytes. The CDR3: CASSMLSGGEKLFF. CDR3 DNA sequence: TGTGCCAGTAGTATGTTGTCCGGGGGGGAAAAACTGTTTTTT. Looking up the rest from reference TRBV19 and TRBJ1-4 gives the full variable domain: DGGITQSPKYLFRKEGQNVTLSCEQNLNHDAMYWYRQDPGQGLRLIYYSQIVNDFQKGDIAEGYSVSREKKESFPLTVTSAQKNPTAFYLCASSMLSGGEKLFFGSGTQLSVL.